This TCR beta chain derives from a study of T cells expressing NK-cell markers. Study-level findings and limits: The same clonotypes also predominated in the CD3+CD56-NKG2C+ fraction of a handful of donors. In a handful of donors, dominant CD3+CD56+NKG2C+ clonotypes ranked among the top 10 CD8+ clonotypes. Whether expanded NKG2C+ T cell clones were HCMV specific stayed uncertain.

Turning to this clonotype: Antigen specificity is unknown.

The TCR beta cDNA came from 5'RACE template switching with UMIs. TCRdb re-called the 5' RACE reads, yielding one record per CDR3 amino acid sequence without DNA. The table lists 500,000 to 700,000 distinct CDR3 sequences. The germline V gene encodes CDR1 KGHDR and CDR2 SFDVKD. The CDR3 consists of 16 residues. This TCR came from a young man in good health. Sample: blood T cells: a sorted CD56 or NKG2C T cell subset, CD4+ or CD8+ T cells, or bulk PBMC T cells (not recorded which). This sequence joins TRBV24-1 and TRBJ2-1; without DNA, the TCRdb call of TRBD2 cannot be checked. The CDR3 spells CATSDSTLAPHNEQFF.